Listed below are T cell receptor beta chains from one sample, sequenced in a study of Graves' ophthalmopathy and Graves' hyperthyroidism. One entry per CDR3 protein, called by TCRdb with MiXCR from the multiplex PCR reads. The sample lists almost 750,000 distinct CDR3 sequences; roughly 40% were seen once. Source material: peripheral blood. These receptor sequences come from an adult man with Graves' ophthalmopathy. CDR3s include the opening cysteine and the closing phenylalanine or tryptophan. D genes are given only for firm matches. A clone size is listed for some rows: how often the clone was seen (once, few, many), or a class if it is expanded.

NA	TRBJ2-7	NA	TRBV20-1	CSAKGPMLRANSYEQYF	TGCAGTGCTAAGGGACCGATGCTCCGAGCTAACTCCTACGAGCAGTACTTC
few	TRBJ1-2	NA	TRBV3-1	CASSHSQEGYTF	TGTGCCAGCAGCCATTCGCAGGAAGGCTACACCTTC
many	TRBJ1-1	TRBD1	TRBV10-3	CATTDRDTEAFF	TGTGCCACCACGGACAGGGACACTGAAGCTTTCTTT
many	TRBJ1-1	TRBD1	TRBV7-2	CASSPLAGGLGEAFF	TGTGCCAGCAGCCCTCTGGCAGGGGGTCTAGGGGAAGCTTTCTTT
NA	TRBJ2-7	NA	TRBV7-9	CASSVGRRTYEQYF	TGTGCCAGCAGCGTCGGGAGAAGGACCTACGAGCAGTACTTC
many	TRBJ1-6	NA	TRBV12-3/TRBV12-4	CASSLSQGNSPLHF	TGTGCCAGCAGTTTATCGCAGGGTAATTCACCCCTCCACTTT
NA	TRBJ1-1	NA	TRBV12-3/TRBV12-4	CASIPGALGATEAFF	TGTGCCAGCATCCCGGGGGCCCTAGGAGCCACTGAAGCTTTCTTT
few	TRBJ1-3	NA	TRBV9	CASSGDPDILSGNTIYF	TGTGCCAGCAGCGGCGACCCGGACATCCTCTCTGGAAACACCATATATTTT
NA	TRBJ1-1	TRBD1	TRBV29-1	CSVRTGLNTEAFF	TGCAGCGTCAGGACAGGGTTGAACACTGAAGCTTTCTTT
NA	TRBJ1-4	NA	TRBV7-9	CASSLATVNEKLFF	TGTGCCAGCAGCTTAGCGACAGTTAATGAAAAACTGTTTTTT
NA	TRBJ2-5	TRBD2	TRBV6-5	CASSYIAGGKETQYF	TGTGCCAGCAGTTACATAGCGGGGGGCAAAGAGACCCAGTACTTC
NA	TRBJ2-5	NA	TRBV20-1	CSARPLMGRLKETQYF	TGCAGTGCCAGGCCCTTAATGGGGAGACTTAAGGAGACCCAGTACTTC
NA	TRBJ1-5	NA	TRBV2	CASSFILTGPEQPQHF	TGTGCCAGCAGTTTTATATTAACAGGGCCTGAGCAGCCCCAGCATTTT
many	TRBJ1-6	NA	TRBV7-9	CASSSGQRNYNSPLHF	TGTGCCAGCAGCTCCGGACAGCGGAACTATAATTCACCCCTCCACTTT
NA	TRBJ2-3	NA	TRBV10-3	CASSGYGTESTDTQYF	TGTGCCAGTAGCGGGTATGGGACAGAGAGCACAGATACGCAGTATTTT
few	TRBJ1-6	NA	TRBV5-4	CASSLRDSNNSPLHF	TGTGCCAGCAGCTTGCGGGACTCAAATAATTCACCCCTCCACTTT
few	TRBJ2-7	TRBD1	TRBV20-1	CSARPGQGSEQYF	TGCAGTGCTAGACCTGGACAGGGGAGCGAGCAGTACTTC
many	TRBJ2-2	NA	TRBV9	CASTGTASNTGELFF	TGTGCCAGCACGGGGACGGCCTCGAACACCGGGGAGCTGTTTTTT
NA	TRBJ1-1	NA	TRBV4-2	CASSQRPSLPTEAFF	TGTGCCAGCAGCCAACGCCCGTCGCTCCCCACTGAAGCTTTCTTT
few	TRBJ2-7	TRBD1	TRBV7-9	CASSLDRGQYEQYF	TGTGCCAGCAGCCTAGACAGGGGGCAGTACGAGCAGTACTTC
few	TRBJ2-2	NA	TRBV20-1	CSARDPGRGTGELFF	TGCAGTGCTAGAGACCCGGGGCGAGGCACCGGGGAGCTGTTTTTT
NA	TRBJ1-2	NA	TRBV15	CATSRGTALEGYTF	TGTGCCACCAGCAGAGGGACAGCATTGGAAGGCTACACCTTC
few	TRBJ2-5	NA	TRBV20-1	CSAESLLTGILGTQYF	TGCAGTGCTGAATCTCTACTGACCGGCATATTGGGGACCCAGTACTTC
many	TRBJ1-1	NA	TRBV29-1	CSAGREWDTEAFF	TGCAGCGCTGGACGGGAATGGGACACTGAAGCTTTCTTT
NA	TRBJ1-1	NA	TRBV5-4	CASSLGQSSVSVF	TGTGCCAGCAGCTTGGGACAGTCGTCGGTGTCGGTCTTT
many	TRBJ2-6	NA	TRBV7-9	CASSSTSGANVLTF	TGTGCCAGCAGCTCGACTTCTGGGGCCAACGTCCTGACTTTC
NA	TRBJ1-2	NA	TRBV4-3	CASSQDRGEYGYTF	TGCGCCAGCAGCCAAGATCGGGGGGAGTATGGCTACACCTTC
many	TRBJ2-2	TRBD1	TRBV29-1	CSGRQGTSNTGELFF	TGCAGCGGAAGACAGGGTACTTCGAACACCGGGGAGCTGTTTTTT
NA	TRBJ1-6	TRBD1	TRBV19	CASSLPDRGRSPLHF	TGTGCCAGTAGTCTCCCGGACAGGGGGCGTTCACCCCTCCACTTT
NA	TRBJ2-2	NA	TRBV25-1	CASSARDPSRIAGELFF	TGTGCCAGCAGTGCTAGAGATCCGAGTCGAATAGCCGGGGAGCTGTTTTTT
once	TRBJ1-5	TRBD1	TRBV2	CASSSGTGTEHF	TGTGCCAGCAGTTCCGGGACAGGAACCGAGCATTTT
NA	TRBJ1-2	NA	TRBV5-1	CASSLANPGRANYGYTF	TGCGCCAGCAGCTTGGCGAATCCAGGCCGAGCTAACTATGGCTACACCTTC
NA	TRBJ1-5	TRBD1	TRBV19	CASDQGANSYYSNQPQHF	TGTGCCAGCGACCAGGGGGCTAACTCCTACTATAGCAATCAGCCCCAGCATTTT
once	TRBJ1-1	TRBD1	TRBV12-3/TRBV12-4	CASSSGTGGIVTEAFF	TGTGCCAGCAGTTCCGGGACAGGGGGTATCGTGACTGAAGCTTTCTTT
NA	TRBJ2-7	TRBD1	TRBV20-1	CSAKTGATYEQYF	TGCAGTGCTAAAACAGGGGCTACCTACGAGCAGTACTTC
many	TRBJ1-4	NA	TRBV2	CASSEWRGYEKLFF	TGTGCCAGCAGTGAATGGAGGGGATATGAAAAACTGTTTTTT
few	TRBJ2-5	NA	TRBV27	CASSYDIRGQETQYF	TGTGCCAGCAGTTACGACATTCGGGGTCAGGAGACCCAGTACTTC
many	TRBJ1-1	NA	TRBV12-3/TRBV12-4	CASSPAGTSEAFF	TGTGCCAGCAGCCCCGCCGGCACAAGTGAAGCTTTCTTT
NA	TRBJ2-5	TRBD2	TRBV7-3	CASSRGLAGVNTGTGVQETQYF	TGTGCCAGCAGTCGAGGACTAGCGGGAGTGAACACCGGGACAGGGGTCCAAGAGACCCAGTACTTC
many	TRBJ2-5	NA	TRBV7-2	CASSSDYYGETQYF	TGTGCCAGCAGCTCCGACTACTACGGGGAGACCCAGTACTTC
NA	TRBJ2-7	TRBD1	TRBV19	CACTGTGDTYEQYF	TGTGCCTGCACCGGGACAGGGGACACCTACGAGCAGTACTTC
few	TRBJ2-7	NA	TRBV24-1	CATSAPMGNSYEQYF	TGTGCCACCAGTGCCCCCATGGGCAACTCCTACGAGCAGTACTTC
NA	TRBJ2-5	TRBD1	TRBV25-1	CASSDHRGQDPQTQYF	TGTGCCAGCAGTGATCATAGGGGACAGGATCCCCAGACCCAGTACTTC
NA	TRBJ1-2	TRBD1	TRBV20-1	CSASVPGQGHYGYTF	TGCAGTGCTAGTGTCCCGGGACAGGGTCACTATGGCTACACCTTC
once	TRBJ1-5	NA	TRBV29-1	CSVGNGIQPQHF	TGCAGCGTAGGTAACGGGATTCAGCCCCAGCATTTT
NA	TRBJ2-7	TRBD1	TRBV19	CASTPGQGMAYEQYF	TGTGCCAGTACCCCGGGACAGGGAATGGCCTACGAGCAGTACTTC
few	TRBJ1-2	NA	TRBV7-9	CASSQGGQTNYGYTF	TGTGCCAGCAGCCAAGGTGGTCAGACTAACTATGGCTACACCTTC
NA	TRBJ2-6	TRBD1	TRBV29-1	CSVLARDRGSGANVLTF	TGCAGCGTTCTCGCCCGGGACAGGGGCTCTGGGGCCAACGTCCTGACTTTC
NA	TRBJ1-2	NA	TRBV7-9	CASSSGPAGAGRGYTF	TGTGCCAGCAGCTCCGGTCCCGCCGGGGCGGGTCGTGGCTACACCTTC
few	TRBJ2-5	TRBD1	TRBV6-5	CATHRGPGETQYF	TGTGCCACACACAGGGGGCCCGGGGAGACCCAGTACTTC
few	TRBJ2-5	TRBD2	TRBV5-1	CASSLATSRDQETQYF	TGCGCCAGCAGCTTGGCGACTAGCAGAGATCAAGAGACCCAGTACTTC